This note documents a single T cell receptor (beta chain) sequence. The entry originates in a study of blood T cell repertoires in COVID-19. Looking at the study overall: The United States, Italy and Spain supplied acute and convalescent COVID-19 samples.

The authors' processing: Reference gene primer amplification gave estimated nucleated cell counts. Sequencing used immunoSEQ multiplex PCR; TCRdb keeps in-frame clones, though not all of them. V and J calls and clone size are as listed in that table; D and trimming were resolved from the DNA. The table includes about 190,000 clones, around 79% detected once. What was sequenced was peripheral blood. The clonotype was recovered from a man aged 45 to 65 who had recovered from COVID-19.

CDR3 amino acids: CSASLFLTRTDTQYF. The CDR3 DNA sequence: TGCAGTGCTAGTTTATTTCTAACTCGCACAGATACGCAGTATTTT. V and J are TRBV20-1 and TRBJ2-3, with D hard to call. The CDR3 contains 15 residues. Looked up from germline, CDR1 is DFQATT and CDR2 is SNEGSKA (reference sequence). The V end lost 3 bases, the J end lost 1 base, and 14 bases lay between the germline ends.